This passage covers 2 T cell receptor beta chains from one sample sequenced in a study of T cell responses to AZD1222 COVID-19 vaccine. Generated by immunoSEQ multiplex PCR, the TCRdb table keeps only in-frame clones and is missing some. The sample holds 150,000 to 190,000 clones; over 90% are singletons and the top ten take about 1.6%. The sequences come from peripheral blood, collected 28 days after the second AZD1222 dose. These receptors were collected from an adult who received the AZD1222 COVID-19 vaccine.

V usage is TRBV4-1 and J usage is TRBJ1-2, with 7 nucleotides matching TRBD1. The CDR3 runs to 13 residues. The junction had 8 bases not matched to a gene; V was cut back by 5 bases and J by 8 bases. Germline values: CDR1 MGHRA, CDR2 YSYEKL. CDR3 DNA sequence: TGCGCCAGCAGCGCAACAGGGGCCGGCGGCTACACCTTC. It codes for CASSATGAGGYTF.

The J gene is TRBJ1-3, the V gene TRBV5-1, with D unresolved. The CDR3 extends over 18 amino acids. Germline V gene sequence: CDR1 SGHRS, CDR2 YFSETQ. V was clipped by 0 bases and J by 0 bases, with 16 bases between them. The DNA of the CDR3 is TGCGCCAGCAGCTTGGCTCCTACAGATCGCGTCTCTGGAAACACCATATATTTT. Translating it yields CASSLAPTDRVSGNTIYF. Combining the CDR3 with reference TRBV5-1 and TRBJ1-3 gives the whole variable domain KAGVTQTPRYLIKTRGQQVTLSCSPISGHRSVSWYQQTPGQGLQFLFEYFSETQRNKGNFPGRFSGRQFSNSRSEMNVSTLELGDSALYLCASSLAPTDRVSGNTIYFGEGSWLTVV.